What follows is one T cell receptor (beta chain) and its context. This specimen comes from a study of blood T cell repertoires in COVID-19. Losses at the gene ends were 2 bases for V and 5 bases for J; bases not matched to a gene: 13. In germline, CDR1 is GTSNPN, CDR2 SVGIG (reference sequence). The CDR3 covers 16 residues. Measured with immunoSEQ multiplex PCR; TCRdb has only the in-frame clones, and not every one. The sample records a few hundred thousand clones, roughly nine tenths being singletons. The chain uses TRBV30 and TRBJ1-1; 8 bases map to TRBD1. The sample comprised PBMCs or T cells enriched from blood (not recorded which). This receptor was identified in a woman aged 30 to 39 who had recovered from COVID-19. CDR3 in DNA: TGTGCCTGGAGTCCGGAGGCCTGGACAGGGAAAACTGAAGCTTTCTTT. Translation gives CAWSPEAWTGKTEAFF.